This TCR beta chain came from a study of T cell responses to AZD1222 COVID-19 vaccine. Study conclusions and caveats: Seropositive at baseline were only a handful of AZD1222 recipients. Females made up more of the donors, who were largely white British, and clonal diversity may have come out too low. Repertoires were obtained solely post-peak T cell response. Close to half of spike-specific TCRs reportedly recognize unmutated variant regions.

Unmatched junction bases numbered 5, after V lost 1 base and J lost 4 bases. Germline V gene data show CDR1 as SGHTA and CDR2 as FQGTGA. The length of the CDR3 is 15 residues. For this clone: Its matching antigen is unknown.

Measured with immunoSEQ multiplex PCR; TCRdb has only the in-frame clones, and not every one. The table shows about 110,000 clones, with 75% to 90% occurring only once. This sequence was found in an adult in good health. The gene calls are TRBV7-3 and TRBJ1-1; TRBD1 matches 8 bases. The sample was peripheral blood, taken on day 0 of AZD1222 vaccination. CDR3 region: CASSLIGQGSTEAFF. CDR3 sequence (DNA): TGTGCCAGCAGCTTAATTGGACAGGGTAGCACTGAAGCTTTCTTT.